These 2 T cell receptor beta chains were sequenced from one sample in a study of OX40 agonist ivuxolimab in advanced cancers. Assay: immunoSEQ multiplex PCR; the TCRdb copy retains only in-frame clones and omits some. The sample carries 49,000 or so clones, about 79% recorded once. Sequenced material: CD4+ or CD8+ T cells sorted from blood, taken in a trial of the OX40 agonist ivuxolimab. The receptor set was obtained from an adult with an advanced solid tumor such as melanoma, head and neck, liver or kidney cancer.

About this clone: Compared with germline, one end of the junction differs, possibly owing to a read error. The V gene is TRBV5-5, the J gene TRBJ2-7; TRBD2 agrees at 9 bases. Germline-derived CDR1 and CDR2 are SGHKS and YYEKEE (reference sequence). The CDR3 is 16 residues long. CDR3 DNA: TGCGCCAGCAGCCAAGATGTGTCTAGCGGGGCCTACGAGCAGTACTTC. Translating gives CASSQDVSSGAYEQYF.

As DNA, the CDR3 is TGTGCCAGCAGCCAATCTCGGGACTCTGGGGCCAACGTCCTGACTTTC. Encoded protein: CASSQSRDSGANVLTF. This chain links TRBV14 with TRBJ2-6; possible D gene TRBD2, 5 bases. CDR1 and CDR2 from the germline V gene are SGHDN and FVKESK. V gave up 2 bases and J gave up 0 bases, with 8 bases separating them. The length of the CDR3 is 16 residues.